Each of the 32 T cell receptor beta chains below was sequenced from the same sample in a study of cytomegalovirus exposure and HLA in healthy donors. Vbeta (60) and Jbeta (13) primers were used in the PCR. The table came from immunoSEQ multiplex PCR; TCRdb's copy has only in-frame clones and leaves some out. The table lists about 140,000 clones, around 80% of them singletons. Source material: PBMCs. All receptors come from a man aged 40-50 years in good health and CMV-seropositive.

The chain has TRBV11-3 and TRBJ1-1, with D perhaps TRBD1 (5 bases). From germline, CDR1 is SGHNT and CDR2 YENEEA. The CDR3 spans 15 residues. V was cut by 3 bases and J by 0 bases, with 11 bases left in between. Here the CDR3 DNA reads TGTGCCAGCAGCTTTCGCGGGGGAATGAACACTGAAGCTTTCTTT. Protein sequence: CASSFRGGMNTEAFF. The full variable domain, rest sourced from reference TRBV11-3 and TRBJ1-1, is EAGVVQSPRYKIIEKKQPVAFWCNPISGHNTLYWYLQNLGQGPELLIRYENEEAVDDSQLPKDRFSAERLKGVDSTLKIQPAELGDSAVYLCASSFRGGMNTEAFFGQGTRLTVV.

The gene calls are TRBV6-1 and TRBJ1-4; tentatively, D is TRBD1 (5 bases). V dropped 2 bases and J dropped 5 bases, with 12 bases sitting between them. This CDR3 region has 15 residues. In germline, CDR1 is MNHNS, CDR2 SASEGT. CDR3 bases: TGTGCCAGCAGTGAAATAGGGGCGGGGAATGAAAAACTGTTTTTT. Its protein product is CASSEIGAGNEKLFF.

Only a few counts were recorded for this clone. In DNA form, the CDR3 reads TGTGCCAGCAGCTTAAGTGGGAGATTCAATGAGCAGTTCTTC. Translating it yields CASSLSGRFNEQFF. The chain has TRBV7-6 and TRBJ2-1; tentative D call: TRBD2 (5 bases). The CDR3 has 14 amino acids. The germline V gene encodes CDR1 SGHVS and CDR2 FNYEAQ. Trimming pared 2 bases from V and 6 bases from J, leaving 11 bases between.

The chain carries TRBV15 and TRBJ1-1; 8 nucleotides match TRBD1. The CDR3 has 20 residues. The germline CDR1 and CDR2 sequences are LNHNV and YYDKDF (reference sequence). The trim removed 1 base at V and 8 bases at J, leaving 24 bases unmatched. The CDR3 DNA reads as TGTGCCACCAGCAGAGTCGGGTGGCAGGGGGCGCGTGCACCCTTTCTAGAAGCTTTCTTT. It encodes CATSRVGWQGARAPFLEAFF.

CDR3 protein: CASSPGRGNTIYF. The DNA of the CDR3 is TGTGCCAGCAGCCCCGGGAGGGGAAACACCATATATTTT. This chain uses TRBV7-2 with TRBJ1-3; D gene uncertain. Trimming pared 5 bases from V and 4 bases from J, leaving 9 bases between. The CDR3 sequence is 13 residues long. Germline assignment: CDR1 SGHTA and CDR2 FQGNSA.

The chain couples TRBV19 to TRBJ2-7, with 10 bases that match TRBD1. The V gene's germline CDR1 is LNHDA and CDR2 SQIVND (reference sequence). The trim removed 5 bases at V and 7 bases at J, leaving 11 bases unmatched. The CDR3 totals 15 residues. CDR3 nucleotides: TGTGCCAGTAGTTATGGACGGGACAGGGGAGGTGAGCAGTACTTC. It codes for CASSYGRDRGGEQYF.

The V and J genes are TRBV29-1 and TRBJ1-5; 9 bases match TRBD1. CDR1 is SQVTM and CDR2 is ANQGSEA in the germline V gene. The CDR3 is 13 residues long. The V segment lost 6 bases and the J segment 6 bases; nucleotides outside the gene matches: 6. In DNA form, the CDR3 reads TGCAGCGTGTCACAGGGGGCGAGTCAGCCCCAGCATTTT. Its translation: CSVSQGASQPQHF. Supplemented by reference TRBV29-1 and TRBJ1-5, the full variable domain reads SAVISQKPSRDICQRGTSLTIQCQVDSQVTMMFWYRQQPGQSLTLIATANQGSEATYESGFVIDKFPISRPNLTFSTLTVSNMSPEDSSIYLCSVSQGASQPQHFGDGTRLSIL.

The table lists this clone with a few counts. The chain combines TRBV6-6 with TRBJ1-1; no reliable D call. The CDR3 loop spans 15 amino acids. CDR1 and CDR2 from the germline V gene are MNHNY and SVGAGI (reference sequence). With 0 bases removed from V and 0 bases from J, the gap between germline ends came to 8 bases. The CDR3 here is CASSYSKRLNTEAFF. The CDR3 coding sequence is TGTGCCAGCAGTTACTCGAAGAGATTGAACACTGAAGCTTTCTTT.

The chain carries TRBV13 and TRBJ2-7; no reliable D call. V shed 1 base and J shed 2 bases, with 9 bases lying between them. The germline CDR1 and CDR2 sequences are PRHDT and FYEKMQ (reference sequence). The CDR3 loop spans 14 amino acids. This chain's CDR3 is CASSLVPLTYEQYF. The CDR3 region has the DNA TGTGCCAGCAGCTTAGTTCCCCTTACCTACGAGCAGTACTTC. Filled out from reference TRBV13 and TRBJ2-7, the complete variable domain reads AAGVIQSPRHLIKEKRETATLKCYPIPRHDTVYWYQQGPGQDPQFLISFYEKMQSDKGSIPDRFSAQQFSDYHSELNMSSLELGDSALYFCASSLVPLTYEQYFGPGTRLTVT.

This chain uses TRBV10-3 with TRBJ1-5; 7 nucleotides match TRBD1. The trim removed 4 bases at V and 6 bases at J, leaving 3 bases unmatched. Germline CDR1 is ENHRY and CDR2 is SYGVKD. This CDR3 has 13 amino acids. CDR3 in amino acids: CAISGQGGQPQHF. CDR3 coding DNA: TGTGCCATCAGTGGGCAGGGGGGTCAGCCCCAGCATTTT.

The chain links TRBV19 to TRBJ1-2, with D possibly matching TRBD1 (5 bases). From germline, CDR1 is LNHDA and CDR2 SQIVND (reference sequence). The germline V and J ends were trimmed by 5 bases and 2 bases, with 9 bases remaining between them. This CDR3 comprises 13 residues. CDR3 bases: TGTGCCAGTAGTGCGACAGTCAACTATGGCTACACCTTC. This translates into CASSATVNYGYTF.

The CDR3 DNA reads TGCGCCAGCAGCCGGGGCCAACTAGCGGGAGCAGTCAATGAGCAGTTCTTC. This codes for CASSRGQLAGAVNEQFF. The chain is built from TRBV5-1 and TRBJ2-1, with 11 bases fitting TRBD2. The CDR3 runs to 17 residues. Germline CDR1 reads SGHRS; CDR2 reads YFSETQ. The junction had 12 bases not matched to a gene; V was cut back by 4 bases and J by 6 bases.

This sequence joins TRBV29-1 and TRBJ1-1, with 11 bases lining up with TRBD1. From germline, CDR1 is SQVTM and CDR2 ANQGSEA. The CDR3 contains 14 residues. The ends lost 4 bases at V and 5 bases at J; junction bases unmatched: 6. DNA of the CDR3: TGCAGCGTTGGGGGGGGACAGGGGGAAACTGAAGCTTTCTTT. Its translation: CSVGGGQGETEAFF.

This chain connects TRBV5-6 to TRBJ2-4, with 7 nucleotides matching TRBD2. The junction had 4 bases not matched to a gene; V was cut back by 4 bases and J by 0 bases. CDR3 size: 15 residues. Germline V CDR1 and CDR2: SGHDT, YYEEEE. The CDR3 here is CASSRSGGAKNIQYF. CDR3 in DNA: TGTGCCAGCAGCAGGTCGGGAGGAGCCAAAAACATTCAGTACTTC.

The chain is built from TRBV7-2 and TRBJ2-7, with 8 nucleotides matching TRBD2. V trimming: 5 bases; J trimming: 6 bases; junction bases outside the gene matches: 9. This CDR3 region has 14 residues. Germline values: CDR1 SGHTA, CDR2 FQGNSA. Written as DNA, the CDR3 is TGTGCCAGCAGCCCTCGGGGGGGCCAGGCCGAGCAGTACTTC. This translates into CASSPRGGQAEQYF.

CDR3 in amino acids: CASSSPQGHGDQPQHF. The CDR3 bases are TGTGCCAGCAGCTCACCTCAGGGGCACGGGGATCAGCCCCAGCATTTT. This chain uses TRBV5-4 with TRBJ1-5, with D possibly matching TRBD1 (6 bases). This CDR3 comprises 16 residues. V dropped 3 bases and J dropped 5 bases, with 18 bases sitting between them. CDR1 SGHNT and CDR2 YYREEE come from the germline V gene (reference sequence).

The J gene is TRBJ1-2, the V gene TRBV4-1; TRBD1 matches at 12 bases. V trimming: 4 bases; J trimming: 10 bases; junction bases outside the gene matches: 4. This CDR3 is 13 amino acids long. Germline-derived CDR1 and CDR2 are MGHRA and YSYEKL. This CDR3 reads CASSPGQGADYTF. The CDR3 nucleotides are TGCGCCAGCAGCCCGGGACAGGGGGCTGACTACACCTTC.

The rearrangement uses TRBV9 and TRBJ2-1; the D gene is possibly TRBD1 (7 bases). V lost 2 bases, J lost 8 bases, and 20 bases lay in between. The length of the CDR3 is 16 residues. Germline V lookup: CDR1 SGDLS, CDR2 YYNGEE. CDR3 coding DNA: TGTGCCAGCAGCGTCGGAGGGGGCGAACGGTTGGATGAGCAGTTCTTC. Translated: CASSVGGGERLDEQFF.

This chain joins TRBV5-1 and TRBJ2-7; 9 bases are a match to TRBD1. The CDR3 runs 16 residues. The germline V gene encodes CDR1 SGHRS and CDR2 YFSETQ. V shed 1 base and J 9 bases; nucleotides not matched to a gene: 14. The CDR3 nucleotides are TGCGCCAGCAGCTTGTTAACAGGGACAGGGATTTTCGGGCAGTACTTC. Translation: CASSLLTGTGIFGQYF.

The V and J genes are TRBV11-3 and TRBJ2-7; TRBD1 matches 8 bases. The CDR3 length is 12 residues. Germline CDR1 reads SGHNT; CDR2 reads YENEEA. The J segment lost 4 bases and the V segment lost 5 bases, leaving 1 base of the junction unmatched. Here the CDR3 reads CASSRTGYEQYF. DNA for the CDR3: TGTGCCAGCAGCCGGACAGGGTACGAGCAGTACTTC.

Written as DNA, the CDR3 is TGTGCCAGCAGCTTGCCGGTGAACTATGGCTACACCTTC. Its protein is CASSLPVNYGYTF. The gene calls are TRBV5-6 and TRBJ1-2, with D unresolved. V shed 1 base and J shed 2 bases, with 6 bases lying between them. CDR3 length: 13 residues. Germline values: CDR1 SGHDT, CDR2 YYEEEE.

The chain uses TRBV7-8 and TRBJ1-5; D is ambiguous. Germline CDR1 SGHVS, CDR2 FQNEAQ. This CDR3 has 17 residues. Between the trimmed V and J ends, which lost 0 bases and 1 base, there was a span of 13 bases. The CDR3 sequence: CASSLAARVGSNQPQHF. The DNA for the CDR3 is TGTGCCAGCAGCTTAGCTGCGAGGGTGGGGAGCAATCAGCCCCAGCATTTT.

The chain is built from TRBV9 and TRBJ2-3, with 10 positions matching TRBD2. The CDR3 is made up of 18 amino acids. The V gene's germline CDR1 is SGDLS and CDR2 YYNGEE. V shed 0 bases and J 0 bases; nucleotides not matched to a gene: 7. CDR3 DNA: TGTGCCAGCAGCGTAGGAACTAGCGGGGATTCTAGCACAGATACGCAGTATTTT. Translated: CASSVGTSGDSSTDTQYF. The variable domain in full, with the rest retrieved from reference TRBV9 and TRBJ2-3, is DSGVTQTPKHLITATGQRVTLRCSPRSGDLSVYWYQQSLDQGLQFLIQYYNGEERAKGNILERFSAQQFPDLHSELNLSSLELGDSALYFCASSVGTSGDSSTDTQYFGPGTRLTVL.

V is TRBV11-2 and J is TRBJ2-7; D may be TRBD2 (6 bases). CDR1 is SGHAT and CDR2 is FQNNGV in the germline V gene. There are 14 residues in the CDR3. V gave up 5 bases and J gave up 2 bases, with 13 bases separating them. Here the CDR3 reads CASSPLGLPYEQYF. In nucleotides, the CDR3 is TGTGCCAGCAGCCCCCTGGGACTGCCCTACGAGCAGTACTTC. Based on the CDR3 plus reference TRBV11-2 and TRBJ2-7, the full variable domain is EAGVAQSPRYKIIEKRQSVAFWCNPISGHATLYWYQQILGQGPKLLIQFQNNGVVDDSQLPKDRFSAERLKGVDSTLKIQPAKLEDSAVYLCASSPLGLPYEQYFGPGTRLTVT.

The chain recombines TRBV10-3 with TRBJ1-1, with 7 positions matching TRBD1. The CDR3 spans 14 residues. V lost 11 bases to trimming and J lost 6 bases; unmatched junction nucleotides: 15. The V gene's germline CDR1 is ENHRY and CDR2 SYGVKD. CDR3 region: CALSISGTESEAFF. The CDR3 DNA reads TGTGCCCTTAGTATATCCGGGACAGAGTCTGAAGCTTTCTTT.

The genes are TRBV5-1 and TRBJ1-1; TRBD1 aligns across 10 bases. The CDR3 loop spans 15 amino acids. Germline CDR1 and CDR2: SGHRS and YFSETQ. Germline trimming cut 0 bases from V and 5 bases from J; bases unmatched to any gene: 4. The DNA of the CDR3 is TGCGCCAGCAGCTTGGGCGGGACAGGGGAAACTGAAGCTTTCTTT. Its translation: CASSLGGTGETEAFF. The variable domain in full, completed from reference TRBV5-1 and TRBJ1-1, reads KAGVTQTPRYLIKTRGQQVTLSCSPISGHRSVSWYQQTPGQGLQFLFEYFSETQRNKGNFPGRFSGRQFSNSRSEMNVSTLELGDSALYLCASSLGGTGETEAFFGQGTRLTVV.

J is TRBJ2-2 and V is TRBV5-5, with 10 bases that match TRBD1. V was clipped by 1 base and J by 0 bases; unmatched bases: 3. This CDR3 has 17 residues. CDR1 is SGHKS and CDR2 is YYEKEE in the germline V gene (reference sequence). Here the CDR3 DNA reads TGTGCCAGCAGCTTGATCGGACAGGGGGCGAACACCGGGGAGCTGTTTTTT. Translated, it gives CASSLIGQGANTGELFF.

The gene calls are TRBV29-1 and TRBJ2-2, with TRBD2 matching 7 bases. The germline gives CDR1 SQVTM, CDR2 ANQGSEA. The CDR3 is made up of 14 amino acids. The V segment lost 6 bases and the J segment 4 bases; nucleotides outside the gene matches: 8. The DNA of the CDR3 is TGCAGCGTCCTAGAGGGAGGGGTCACCGGGGAGCTGTTTTTT. Translating gives CSVLEGGVTGELFF.

V gene TRBV13 combines with J gene TRBJ2-7, with 9 bases matching TRBD1. The germline CDR1 and CDR2 sequences are PRHDT and FYEKMQ (reference sequence). V lost 5 bases to trimming and J lost 5 bases; unmatched junction nucleotides: 7. The CDR3 runs to 14 residues. Here the CDR3 reads CASSQGTGLNEQYF. CDR3 nucleotides: TGTGCCAGCAGCCAGGGGACAGGGCTGAACGAGCAGTACTTC.

This chain's CDR3 is CASRSQGLSNQPQHF. The CDR3 coding sequence is TGTGCCAGTAGGTCTCAGGGTTTGAGCAATCAGCCCCAGCATTTT. The gene calls are TRBV19 and TRBJ1-5, with D possibly matching TRBD1 (5 bases). The germline V gene has CDR1 LNHDA and CDR2 SQIVND (reference sequence). The CDR3 runs to 15 residues. The V and J ends lost 6 bases and 1 base respectively, with 13 bases between them.

This clone was detected only once. The chain carries TRBV18 and TRBJ2-5, with 7 bases matching TRBD1. This CDR3 contains 14 residues. V gave up 4 bases and J gave up 6 bases; unmatched junction bases: 8. Germline lookup yields CDR1 KGHSH and CDR2 LQKENI. The CDR3 nucleotides read TGTGCCAGCTCACTTCAGAAGGGGGCGCAGACCCAGTACTTC. Encoded protein: CASSLQKGAQTQYF.

V gene TRBV7-9 combines with J gene TRBJ1-4, with 8 bases matching TRBD1. Trimming removed 5 bases from V and 8 bases from J; junction bases left unmatched: 7. Germline V CDR1 and CDR2: SEHNR, FQNEAQ (reference sequence). This CDR3 has 14 amino acids. The CDR3 region has the DNA TGTGCCAGCAGCCGGACAGGGATCGGAGAAAAACTGTTTTTT. This codes for CASSRTGIGEKLFF. The entire variable domain, with the rest obtained from reference TRBV7-9 and TRBJ1-4, is as follows: DTGVSQNPRHKITKRGQNVTFRCDPISEHNRLYWYRQTLGQGPEFLTYFQNEAQLEKSRLLSDRFSAERPKGSFSTLEIQRTEQGDSAMYLCASSRTGIGEKLFFGSGTQLSVL.